This T cell receptor (beta chain) derives from a study of blood T cell repertoires in COVID-19. Study context: Sources were T cells, B-cell-depleted T cells, or PBMCs; the material itself was cDNA or gDNA.

Original processing methods: Counts of nucleated cells, estimated from reference gene primer amplification, were obtained. Here immunoSEQ multiplex PCR was the method, and the copy in TCRdb shows in-frame clones only, minus some. V, J and clone size are those of that table, while D and trimming were read from the DNA. Altogether 350,000 to 400,000 clones are present, 88% being singletons, with the ten largest covering about 0.89%. Those enrolled, adults aged 18 to 89 years, came from around 24 US areas. The study assigned cohorts using participant-reported clinical history. V shed 0 bases and J shed 0 bases, with 7 bases lying between them. Looked up from germline, CDR1 is SGDLS and CDR2 is YYNGEE. There are 15 residues in the CDR3.

Sequencing was performed on PBMCs or T cells enriched from blood (not recorded which). This chain uses TRBV9 with TRBJ1-3, with D uncertain. The clonotype comes from a woman in her 30s with acute COVID-19. CDR3 in DNA: TGTGCCAGCAGCGTAGACCAGTTCTCTGGAAACACCATATATTTT. Its translation is CASSVDQFSGNTIYF. The whole variable domain, filled in from reference TRBV9 and TRBJ1-3, reads DSGVTQTPKHLITATGQRVTLRCSPRSGDLSVYWYQQSLDQGLQFLIQYYNGEERAKGNILERFSAQQFPDLHSELNLSSLELGDSALYFCASSVDQFSGNTIYFGEGSWLTVV.